Each of the 28 T cell receptor beta chains below was sequenced from the same sample in a study of cytomegalovirus exposure and HLA in healthy donors. This PCR relied on a set of 60 Vbeta primers and 13 Jbeta primers. Some clones are missing from TCRdb's copy, which holds only in-frame ones; the method was immunoSEQ multiplex PCR. Its listing shows 150,000 or so clones. Material: PBMCs. The origin of the receptors is a man aged 25-40 years in good health and CMV-seronegative.

The chain is built from TRBV2 and TRBJ2-5; possibly TRBD1 for D (7 bases). The closer fit of TRBJ2-7 to the DNA end suggests the J call may be wrong. Germline V gene lookup returns CDR1 SNHLY and CDR2 FYNNEI. This CDR3 contains 13 residues. The DNA of the CDR3 is TGTGCCAGCAGTGGCCAGGGGGGTTCCGAGCAGTACTTC. Residues: CASSGQGGSEQYF.

CDR3: CASSFAGGSSYEQYF. For the CDR3, the DNA is TGTGCCAGCAGTTTCGCGGGGGGGAGCTCCTACGAGCAGTACTTC. The rearrangement links TRBV28 to TRBJ2-7; 9 nucleotides match TRBD2. The V and J ends lost 3 bases and 0 bases, in that order; junction bases with no gene match: 3. This CDR3 spans 15 amino acids. The germline V gene encodes CDR1 MDHEN and CDR2 SYDVKM.

The rearrangement uses TRBV2 and TRBJ2-1; 12 bases match TRBD2. This CDR3 has 15 residues. CDR1 and CDR2 (germline): SNHLY, FYNNEI. The junction had 6 bases not matched to a gene; V was cut back by 6 bases and J by 6 bases. The CDR3 here is CASSTRTSGVNEQFF. CDR3 in DNA: TGTGCCAGCAGCACAAGGACTAGCGGGGTCAATGAGCAGTTCTTC.

The CDR3 here is CASQGLDTEAFF. The DNA for the CDR3 is TGTGCCTCCCAGGGGTTGGACACTGAAGCTTTCTTT. The rearrangement uses TRBV6-5 and TRBJ1-1; the D gene is possibly TRBD1 (6 bases). This CDR3 region has 12 residues. The V and J ends lost 11 bases and 3 bases respectively, with 13 bases between them. The germline gives CDR1 MNHEY, CDR2 SVGAGI.

The rearrangement joins TRBV5-1 to TRBJ2-3, with 8 bases fitting TRBD1. This CDR3 is built from 16 residues. Germline CDR1 and CDR2: SGHRS and YFSETQ. Germline trimming cut 0 bases from V and 2 bases from J; bases unmatched to any gene: 5. CDR3 bases: TGCGCCAGCAGCTTGGCCCAGGGGGCGGACACAGATACGCAGTATTTT. Amino acid sequence: CASSLAQGADTDTQYF.

The V gene is TRBV21-1, the J gene TRBJ2-5; TRBD1, the D gene given by the table, was not confirmed from the DNA. TRBV21-1 has pseudogene status. The CDR3 has 14 residues. The CDR3 region is CASSKGQGEETQYF. For the CDR3, the DNA is TGTGCCAGCAGCAAAGGGCAGGGGGAAGAGACCCAGTACTTC.

V usage is TRBV7-6 and J usage is TRBJ1-2; D gene unclear. This CDR3 region has 13 residues. Between the trimmed V and J ends, which lost 8 bases and 6 bases, there was a span of 16 bases. The germline gives CDR1 SGHVS, CDR2 FNYEAQ. The CDR3 nucleotides read TGTGCCAGCGGCGGGAGTGGTATTAATGGCTACACCTTC. It is translated as CASGGSGINGYTF.

The chain links TRBV7-2 to TRBJ2-2; 7 positions match TRBD2. The CDR3 covers 15 residues. J was trimmed by 5 bases and V by 1 base; bases with no gene match: 4. Germline CDR1 SGHTA, CDR2 FQGNSA. CDR3 in amino acids: CASSLVLGGTGELFF. DNA for the CDR3: TGTGCCAGCAGCTTAGTGCTGGGGGGGACCGGGGAGCTGTTTTTT. The whole variable domain, remainder taken from reference TRBV7-2 and TRBJ2-2, is GAGVSQSPSNKVTEKGKDVELRCDPISGHTALYWYRQSLGQGLEFLIYFQGNSAPDKSGLPSDRFSAERTGGSVSTLTIQRTQQEDSAVYLCASSLVLGGTGELFFGEGSRLTVL.

J is TRBJ2-1 and V is TRBV28; the match to TRBD2 covers 13 bases. Germline values: CDR1 MDHEN, CDR2 SYDVKM. With 3 bases clipped from V and 7 bases from J, the junction kept 6 bases outside the gene matches. The CDR3 covers 16 residues. The CDR3 sequence is CASSLSTSGRWNEQFF. The CDR3 bases are TGTGCCAGCAGTTTGTCGACTAGCGGGAGGTGGAATGAGCAGTTCTTC.

The rearrangement uses TRBV25-1 and TRBJ1-1, with unresolved D. Trimming pared 5 bases from V and 1 base from J, leaving 2 bases between. The CDR3 sequence is 11 residues long. Per the germline V gene, CDR1 is MGHDK and CDR2 is SYGVNS. Here the CDR3 reads CASSRNTEAFF. DNA for the CDR3: TGTGCCAGCAGTCGGAACACTGAAGCTTTCTTT.

This chain links TRBV5-1 with TRBJ2-5; 7 bases agree with TRBD1. Germline CDR1 reads SGHRS; CDR2 reads YFSETQ. J lost 4 bases, V lost 2 bases, and 5 bases had no gene match. The CDR3 extends over 14 amino acids. This CDR3 is CASSLTGAGETQYF. CDR3 bases: TGCGCCAGCAGCTTAACAGGGGCCGGAGAGACCCAGTACTTC.

The chain recombines TRBV7-3 with TRBJ2-2; D unclear. Germline V gene sequence: CDR1 SGHTA, CDR2 FQGTGA. The CDR3 is made up of 15 amino acids. V was shortened by 4 bases and J by 0 bases, with 9 bases between the two germline ends. The DNA for the CDR3 is TGTGCCAGCAGCTCAATGGGCCCGAACACCGGGGAGCTGTTTTTT. It specifies CASSSMGPNTGELFF. Combining the CDR3 with reference TRBV7-3 and TRBJ2-2 gives the whole variable domain GAGVSQTPSNKVTEKGKYVELRCDPISGHTALYWYRQSLGQGPEFLIYFQGTGAADDSGLPNDRFFAVRPEGSVSTLKIQRTERGDSAVYLCASSSMGPNTGELFFGEGSRLTVL.

V and J are TRBV5-1 and TRBJ2-3; perhaps TRBD2 as D (6 bases). The V end was cut by 0 bases, the J end by 2 bases, with 10 bases between. The CDR3 is 15 residues long. Germline V gives CDR1 SGHRS, CDR2 YFSETQ. DNA for the CDR3: TGCGCCAGCAGCTTGGGACTAGGTTACACAGATACGCAGTATTTT. It encodes CASSLGLGYTDTQYF. Complete variable domain (other parts from reference TRBV5-1 and TRBJ2-3): KAGVTQTPRYLIKTRGQQVTLSCSPISGHRSVSWYQQTPGQGLQFLFEYFSETQRNKGNFPGRFSGRQFSNSRSEMNVSTLELGDSALYLCASSLGLGYTDTQYFGPGTRLTVL.

The rearrangement links TRBV27 to TRBJ1-2; perhaps TRBD1 as D (5 bases). Germline CDR1 is MNHEY and CDR2 is SMNVEV (reference sequence). The length of the CDR3 is 16 residues. Trimming shortened V by 6 bases and J by 6 bases, and 23 bases separated the two germline ends. CDR3 DNA: TGTGCCAGCAGCCCCGAACGAAACCGGGGGGGGGATGGCTACACCTTC. Translating it yields CASSPERNRGGDGYTF.

The rearrangement uses TRBV15 and TRBJ2-7; TRBD2 matches 10 bases. Unmatched junction bases numbered 10, after V lost 3 bases and J lost 5 bases. Germline CDR1 LNHNV, CDR2 YYDKDF (reference sequence). The CDR3 consists of 16 residues. The CDR3: CATSSSSSGSRDEQYF. The CDR3 DNA sequence: TGTGCCACCAGCAGTTCCTCTAGCGGGAGCAGGGACGAGCAGTACTTC. The full variable domain, completed using reference TRBV15 and TRBJ2-7, is DAMVIQNPRYQVTQFGKPVTLSCSQTLNHNVMYWYQQKSSQAPKLLFHYYDKDFNNEADTPDNFQSRRPNTSFCFLDIRSPGLGDTAMYLCATSSSSSGSRDEQYFGPGTRLTVT.

J is TRBJ2-5 and V is TRBV20-1; maybe TRBD1 (5 bases). The CDR3 runs to 11 residues. Germline V gene lookup returns CDR1 DFQATT and CDR2 SNEGSKA (reference sequence). The V gene lost 4 bases and the J gene lost 12 bases, with 15 bases spanning the gap. This CDR3 reads CSATRDSRKYF. CDR3 DNA: TGCAGTGCTACCCGTGACAGTCGTAAGTACTTC.

The rearrangement links TRBV11-2 to TRBJ2-1, with D uncertain. Trimming took 3 bases from V and 4 from J, leaving 13 bases between them. CDR1 and CDR2 from the germline V gene are SGHAT and FQNNGV. The CDR3 loop spans 15 amino acids. This chain's CDR3 is CASSFDTDPYNEQFF. The CDR3 bases are TGTGCCAGCAGCTTTGATACTGATCCTTACAATGAGCAGTTCTTC.

CDR3 residues: CASSSQGPPAHTEAFF. The DNA for the CDR3 is TGTGCCAGCTCATCACAGGGGCCCCCGGCCCACACTGAAGCTTTCTTT. This chain uses TRBV18 with TRBJ1-1; 7 bases line up with TRBD1. J gave up 3 bases and V 5 bases, and 12 bases lay outside the gene matches. This CDR3 region has 16 residues. The germline gives CDR1 KGHSH, CDR2 LQKENI.

This sequence joins TRBV28 and TRBJ1-2; D remains ambiguous. The length of the CDR3 is 11 residues. Germline CDR1 is MDHEN and CDR2 is SYDVKM. V lost 7 bases and J 9 bases, leaving 12 bases between the germline ends. CDR3 DNA: TGTGCCAGCAAATCTGACACCAGCTACACCTTC. Amino acid sequence: CASKSDTSYTF.

This chain uses TRBV5-1 with TRBJ2-6, with unresolved D. Per the germline V gene, CDR1 is SGHRS and CDR2 is YFSETQ. The CDR3 spans 15 residues. Trimming removed 0 bases at V and 3 bases at J, with 7 bases between. The CDR3 sequence is CASSLDRVGANVLTF. In nucleotides, the CDR3 is TGCGCCAGCAGCTTGGACCGGGTTGGGGCCAACGTCCTGACTTTC.

The J gene is TRBJ2-5, the V gene TRBV6-5; 12 bases match TRBD2. V dropped 4 bases and J dropped 4; count of bases not matched to a gene: 4. The germline V gene encodes CDR1 MNHEY and CDR2 SVGAGI. The CDR3 covers 15 residues. The CDR3 loop is CASSSTSGRIETQYF. The CDR3 DNA reads TGTGCCAGCAGTTCGACTAGCGGGAGAATAGAGACCCAGTACTTC.

The chain recombines TRBV28 with TRBJ2-7, with 9 bases fitting TRBD1. V was clipped by 5 bases and J by 0 bases; unmatched bases: 8. CDR1 MDHEN and CDR2 SYDVKM come from the germline V gene. This CDR3 comprises 16 residues. The CDR3 DNA sequence: TGTGCCAGCAGTAGAACCGGGACAGGGATCTCCTACGAGCAGTACTTC. Translating it yields CASSRTGTGISYEQYF.

The chain joins TRBV7-9 to TRBJ2-1; no clear D gene. Germline-derived CDR1 and CDR2 are SEHNR and FQNEAQ (reference sequence). The length of the CDR3 is 11 residues. The ends were cut back, 7 bases at V and 3 bases at J, with 4 bases in the middle. DNA of the CDR3: TGTGCCAGCAACAACTACAATGAGCAGTTCTTC. Translated: CASNNYNEQFF.

V is TRBV2 and J is TRBJ1-6, with D possibly being TRBD1 (6 bases). CDR1 and CDR2 from the germline V gene are SNHLY and FYNNEI. Trimming shortened V by 8 bases and J by 0 bases, and 11 bases separated the two germline ends. This CDR3 is built from 15 residues. DNA for the CDR3: TGTGCCAGCGGAGACAGGAGCTCCTATAATTCACCCCTCCACTTT. Translated: CASGDRSSYNSPLHF.

V and J are TRBV28 and TRBJ2-7; 7 bases are a match to TRBD1. The CDR3 covers 15 residues. Germline values: CDR1 MDHEN, CDR2 SYDVKM. J was trimmed by 4 bases and V by 6 bases; bases with no gene match: 12. The CDR3 sequence: CASRNSQGKRYEQYF. In nucleotides, the CDR3 is TGTGCCAGCAGAAACTCACAGGGGAAAAGGTACGAGCAGTACTTC.

The chain is built from TRBV7-6 and TRBJ2-2, with 11 bases fitting TRBD2. The germline V gene encodes CDR1 SGHVS and CDR2 FNYEAQ. This CDR3 comprises 17 residues. Trimming at V came to 8 bases and at J to 4 bases, leaving 12 bases not matched to a gene. The CDR3 DNA reads TGTGCCAGCTTCCCGGGGGGGACTAGCGGTTTCACCGGGGAGCTGTTTTTT. Protein product: CASFPGGTSGFTGELFF.

The chain carries TRBV10-1 and TRBJ2-1; D perhaps matches TRBD1 (5 bases). This CDR3 contains 15 residues. Trimming left V 2 bases short and J 1 base short, with 9 bases between. Germline V lookup: CDR1 WNHNN, CDR2 SYGVQD (reference sequence). CDR3 amino acids: CASSEGQGSYNEQFF. CDR3 sequence (DNA): TGCGCCAGCAGTGAGGGCCAGGGTTCCTACAATGAGCAGTTCTTC.

The chain links TRBV6-5 to TRBJ2-7; 8 bases map to TRBD2. Per germline, CDR1 MNHEY and CDR2 SVGAGI. V lost 3 bases to trimming and J lost 2 bases; unmatched junction nucleotides: 6. The CDR3 runs to 15 residues. The CDR3 DNA reads as TGTGCCAGCAGTTATCATAGCGGGATAACCTACGAGCAGTACTTC. Its translation: CASSYHSGITYEQYF.